This TCR beta chain stems from a study of blood T cell repertoires in COVID-19. Looking at the study overall: The origin of the acute and convalescent COVID-19 samples was the United States, Italy and Spain. Sources were T cells, B-cell-depleted T cells, or PBMCs; the material itself was cDNA or gDNA.

Assay: immunoSEQ multiplex PCR; the TCRdb copy retains only in-frame clones and omits some. The table has approximately 96,000 clones, more than 90% seen once; the top ten hold approximately 1.6%. The germline V gene encodes CDR1 SGHNT and CDR2 YYREEE (reference sequence). The CDR3 length is 13 residues. Trimming cost V 0 bases and J 6 bases, with 10 bases left between them. Source material: peripheral blood. This sequence joins TRBV5-4 and TRBJ2-7; D is possibly TRBD2 (5 bases). The source of this sequence is a man aged 60 to 75 with acute or convalescent COVID-19. CDR3 sequence (DNA): TGTGCCAGCAGCTTGGTGGTGGGAGCCGAGCAGTACTTC. Its protein product is CASSLVVGAEQYF.